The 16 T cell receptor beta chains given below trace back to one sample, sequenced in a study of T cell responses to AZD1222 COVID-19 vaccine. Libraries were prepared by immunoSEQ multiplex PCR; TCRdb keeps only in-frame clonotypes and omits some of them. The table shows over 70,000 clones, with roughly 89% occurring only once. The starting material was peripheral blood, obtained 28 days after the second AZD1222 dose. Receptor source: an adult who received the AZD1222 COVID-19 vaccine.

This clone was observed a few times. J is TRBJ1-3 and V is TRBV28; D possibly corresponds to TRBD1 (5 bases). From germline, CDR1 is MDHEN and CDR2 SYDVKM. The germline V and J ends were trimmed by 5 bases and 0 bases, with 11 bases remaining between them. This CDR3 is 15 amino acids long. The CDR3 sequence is CASSRDGTSGNTIYF. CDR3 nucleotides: TGTGCCAGCAGTAGGGACGGCACCTCTGGAAACACCATATATTTT.

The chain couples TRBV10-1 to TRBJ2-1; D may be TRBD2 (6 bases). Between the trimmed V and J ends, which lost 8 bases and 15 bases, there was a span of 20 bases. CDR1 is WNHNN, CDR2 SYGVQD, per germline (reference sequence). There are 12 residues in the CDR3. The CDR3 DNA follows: TGCGCCAGCCTGGGACGGGGGTGGAGGCTGTTCTTC. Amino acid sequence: CASLGRGWRLFF.

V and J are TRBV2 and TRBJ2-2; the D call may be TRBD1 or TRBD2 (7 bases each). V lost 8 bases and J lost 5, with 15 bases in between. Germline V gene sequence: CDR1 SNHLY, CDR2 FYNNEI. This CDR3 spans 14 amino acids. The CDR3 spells CASGRQGGTGELFF. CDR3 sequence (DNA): TGTGCCAGCGGTCGACAGGGAGGGACCGGGGAGCTGTTTTTT.

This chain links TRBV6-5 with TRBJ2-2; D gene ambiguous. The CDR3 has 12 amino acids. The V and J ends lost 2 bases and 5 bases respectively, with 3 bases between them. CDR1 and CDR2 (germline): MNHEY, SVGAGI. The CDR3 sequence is CASSYGTGELFF. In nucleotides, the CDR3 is TGTGCCAGCAGTTACGGGACCGGGGAGCTGTTTTTT.

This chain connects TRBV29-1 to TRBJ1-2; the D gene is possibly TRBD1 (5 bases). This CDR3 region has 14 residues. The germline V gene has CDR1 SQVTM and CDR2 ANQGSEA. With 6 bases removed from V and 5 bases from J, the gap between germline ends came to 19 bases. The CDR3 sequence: CSVNRDSGVYGYTF. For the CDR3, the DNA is TGCAGCGTCAACCGGGACTCCGGAGTGTATGGCTACACCTTC.

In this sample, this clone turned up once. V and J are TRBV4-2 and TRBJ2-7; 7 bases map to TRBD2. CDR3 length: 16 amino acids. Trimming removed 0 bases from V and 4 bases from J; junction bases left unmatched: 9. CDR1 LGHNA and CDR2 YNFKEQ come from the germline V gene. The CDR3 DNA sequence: TGTGCCAGCAGCCAAGAGGGGGGGGTTGCGAGGTACGAGCAGTACTTC. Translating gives CASSQEGGVARYEQYF.

The CDR3 sequence: CASSPGGSTYNEQFF. The CDR3 coding sequence is TGTGCCAGTAGCCCAGGGGGTAGCACCTACAATGAGCAGTTCTTC. The rearrangement uses TRBV19 and TRBJ2-1; 7 bases fit TRBD1. CDR1 is LNHDA, CDR2 SQIVND, per germline (reference sequence). This CDR3 comprises 15 residues. With V trimmed by 6 bases and J by 2 bases, 7 bases remained unmatched.

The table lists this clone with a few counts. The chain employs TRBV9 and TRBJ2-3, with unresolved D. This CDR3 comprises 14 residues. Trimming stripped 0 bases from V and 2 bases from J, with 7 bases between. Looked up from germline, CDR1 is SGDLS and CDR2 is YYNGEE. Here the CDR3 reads CASSVEQNTDTQYF. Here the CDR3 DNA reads TGTGCCAGCAGCGTAGAACAGAACACAGATACGCAGTATTTT.

The CDR3 reads CASSQDGRTGELFF. In DNA, the CDR3 is TGTGCCAGCAGCCAAGATGGCCGGACCGGGGAGCTGTTTTTT. The chain has TRBV4-2 and TRBJ2-2; unclear D gene. Per germline, CDR1 LGHNA and CDR2 YNFKEQ. The CDR3 length is 14 residues. The germline V and J ends were trimmed by 0 bases and 5 bases, with 7 bases remaining between them.

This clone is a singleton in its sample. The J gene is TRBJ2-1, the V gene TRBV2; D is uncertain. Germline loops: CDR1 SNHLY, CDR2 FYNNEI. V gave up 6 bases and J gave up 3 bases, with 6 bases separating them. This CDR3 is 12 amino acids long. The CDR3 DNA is TGTGCCAGCAGGGCGGACTACAATGAGCAGTTCTTC. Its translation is CASRADYNEQFF.

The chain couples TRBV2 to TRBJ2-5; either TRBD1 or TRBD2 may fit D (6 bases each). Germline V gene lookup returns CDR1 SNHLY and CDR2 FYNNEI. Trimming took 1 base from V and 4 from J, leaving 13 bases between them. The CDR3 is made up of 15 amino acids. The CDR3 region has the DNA TGTGCCAGCAGTGAAGGGGGGGCTCGGGTAGAGACCCAGTACTTC. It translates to CASSEGGARVETQYF. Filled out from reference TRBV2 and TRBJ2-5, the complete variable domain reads EPEVTQTPSHQVTQMGQEVILRCVPISNHLYFYWYRQILGQKVEFLVSFYNNEISEKSEIFDDQFSVERPDGSNFTLKIRSTKLEDSAMYFCASSEGGARVETQYFGPGTRLLVL.

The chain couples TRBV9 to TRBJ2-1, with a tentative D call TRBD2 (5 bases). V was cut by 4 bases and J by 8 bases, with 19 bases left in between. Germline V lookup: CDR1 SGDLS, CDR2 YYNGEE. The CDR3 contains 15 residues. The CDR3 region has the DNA TGTGCCAGCAGCCCTATTTCGGAGGAGAGGCATGAGCAGTTCTTC. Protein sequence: CASSPISEERHEQFF.

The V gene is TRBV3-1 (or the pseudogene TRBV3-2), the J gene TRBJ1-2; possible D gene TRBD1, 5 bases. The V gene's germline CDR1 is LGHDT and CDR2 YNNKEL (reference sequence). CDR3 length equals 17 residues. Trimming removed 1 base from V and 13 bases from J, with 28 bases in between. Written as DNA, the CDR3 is TGTGCCAGCAGCCAAGCGGGGGTCGGCAGGTCCGCCGGAGGGTCCACCTTC. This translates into CASSQAGVGRSAGGSTF.

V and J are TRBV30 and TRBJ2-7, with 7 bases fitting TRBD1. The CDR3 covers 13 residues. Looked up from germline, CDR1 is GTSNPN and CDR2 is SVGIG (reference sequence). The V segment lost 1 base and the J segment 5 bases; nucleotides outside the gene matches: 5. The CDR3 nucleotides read TGTGCCTGGAGTGGGGACAGTCCACACGAGCAGTACTTC. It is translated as CAWSGDSPHEQYF.

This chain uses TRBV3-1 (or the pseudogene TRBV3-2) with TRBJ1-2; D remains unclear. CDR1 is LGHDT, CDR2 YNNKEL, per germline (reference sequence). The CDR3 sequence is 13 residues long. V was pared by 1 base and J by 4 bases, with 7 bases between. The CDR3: CASSQGSGYGYTF. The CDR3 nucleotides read TGTGCCAGCAGCCAAGGATCTGGCTATGGCTACACCTTC.

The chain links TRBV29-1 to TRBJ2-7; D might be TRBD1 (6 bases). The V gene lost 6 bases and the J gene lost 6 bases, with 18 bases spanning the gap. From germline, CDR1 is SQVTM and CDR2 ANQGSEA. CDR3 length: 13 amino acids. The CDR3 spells CSVRDTVAAEQYF. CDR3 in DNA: TGCAGCGTCCGGGACACTGTTGCCGCCGAGCAGTACTTC.